This paragraph covers one T cell receptor (beta chain) sequence. Participants were placed into cohorts based on the clinical history they reported. Participants in the exposed group had met a COVID-19 case in the 2 weeks before joining the study. The data originate from a study of blood T cell repertoires in COVID-19. Germline trimming cut 6 bases from V and 4 bases from J; bases unmatched to any gene: 14. CDR3 length: 16 residues. The germline V gene encodes CDR1 LGHNT and CDR2 FRNRAP. In the study's own analysis: From reference gene primer amplification, estimates of nucleated cell counts were derived. Method: immunoSEQ multiplex PCR; TCRdb's copy keeps in-frame clones and lacks some. Clonal size and the V and J genes are those of that table, whereas D and trimming came from the DNA. The sample yields 250,000 to 300,000 clones, roughly 80% seen once.

Sequences were obtained from PBMCs or T cells enriched from blood (not recorded which). This sequence originates from a man aged 35 to 55 who had been exposed to COVID-19. The J gene is TRBJ1-1, the V gene TRBV12-5, with TRBD1 identical over 7 bases. CDR3 region: CASGPRTGVGSTEAFF. The CDR3 coding sequence is TGTGCTAGTGGACCCCGTACAGGGGTCGGGAGCACTGAAGCTTTCTTT.